A single sample is the source of the 10 T cell receptor beta chains below, sequenced in a study of shared clonotypes between healthy human individuals. The method was immunoSEQ multiplex PCR; TCRdb's version includes in-frame clones alone and lacks a portion of them. The sample contains nearly 1,000,000 clones, roughly 72% of which appear only once. Sequenced material: memory CD4+ T cells sorted from blood. Specified subset: CD45RA-negative fraction. The receptors derive from a man between 18 and 29 years old in good health.

This chain connects TRBV18 to TRBJ2-7; 11 bases align to TRBD2. V lost 2 bases and J lost 4; bases outside the gene matches: 4. This CDR3 is 15 amino acids long. The V gene's germline CDR1 is KGHSH and CDR2 LQKENI. The CDR3 protein is CASSPRIAGGYEQYF. As DNA, the CDR3 is TGTGCCAGCTCACCAAGAATAGCGGGAGGGTACGAGCAGTACTTC. Looking up the rest from reference TRBV18 and TRBJ2-7 gives the full variable domain: NAGVMQNPRHLVRRRGQEARLRCSPMKGHSHVYWYRQLPEEGLKFMVYLQKENIIDESGMPKERFSAEFPKEGPSILRIQQVVRGDSAAYFCASSPRIAGGYEQYFGPGTRLTVT.

This clone appeared a few times. J is TRBJ1-5 and V is TRBV5-6, with a tentative D call TRBD1 (6 bases). The CDR3 contains 13 residues. V was cut by 3 bases and J by 7 bases, with 11 bases left in between. Per the germline V gene, CDR1 is SGHDT and CDR2 is YYEEEE. The CDR3 protein is CASSWGAGQPQHF. The CDR3 DNA reads TGTGCCAGCAGCTGGGGGGCGGGGCAGCCCCAGCATTTT.

In its sample, this clone was seen once. The V and J genes are TRBV18 and TRBJ2-4, with 13 bases that match TRBD2. The J segment lost 8 bases and the V segment lost 4 bases, leaving 11 bases of the junction unmatched. The CDR3 runs to 17 residues. Germline assignment: CDR1 KGHSH and CDR2 LQKENI. DNA for the CDR3: TGTGCCAGCTCACAACCCGGGACTAGCGGGACGGTCGACATTCAGTACTTC. It yields the protein CASSQPGTSGTVDIQYF. The whole variable domain, remainder taken from reference TRBV18 and TRBJ2-4, is NAGVMQNPRHLVRRRGQEARLRCSPMKGHSHVYWYRQLPEEGLKFMVYLQKENIIDESGMPKERFSAEFPKEGPSILRIQQVVRGDSAAYFCASSQPGTSGTVDIQYFGAGTRLSVL.

The gene calls are TRBV7-2 and TRBJ1-5; D is undetermined. Trimming stripped 5 bases from V and 3 bases from J, with 11 bases between. The germline V gene has CDR1 SGHTA and CDR2 FQGNSA. The CDR3 covers 14 residues. The CDR3 here is CASSGGISNQPQHF. The DNA of the CDR3 is TGTGCCAGCAGCGGCGGCATCTCCAATCAGCCCCAGCATTTT.

The V and J genes are TRBV9 and TRBJ1-3; 8 positions match TRBD1. With 3 bases clipped from V and 4 bases from J, the junction kept 3 bases outside the gene matches. This CDR3 spans 14 amino acids. Germline V gives CDR1 SGDLS, CDR2 YYNGEE. This chain's CDR3 is CASSERDRGNTIYF. DNA for the CDR3: TGTGCCAGCAGCGAGAGGGACAGGGGAAACACCATATATTTT. The entire variable domain, with the rest obtained from reference TRBV9 and TRBJ1-3, is as follows: DSGVTQTPKHLITATGQRVTLRCSPRSGDLSVYWYQQSLDQGLQFLIQYYNGEERAKGNILERFSAQQFPDLHSELNLSSLELGDSALYFCASSERDRGNTIYFGEGSWLTVV.

This clone was found once. V and J are TRBV25-1 and TRBJ2-3; D unclear. The CDR3 loop spans 14 amino acids. Germline V gene sequence: CDR1 MGHDK, CDR2 SYGVNS. Trimming cost V 4 bases and J 2 bases, with 10 bases left between them. CDR3 DNA: TGTGCCAGCAGTGGATTAGGGCACACAGATACGCAGTATTTT. Translating it yields CASSGLGHTDTQYF.

In this sample, this clone turned up once. J is TRBJ2-1 and V is TRBV7-2; D unclear. V shed 2 bases and J shed 8 bases, with 10 bases lying between them. This CDR3 region has 13 residues. Per germline, CDR1 SGHTA and CDR2 FQGNSA. CDR3 protein: CASSLNRVHEQFF. As DNA, the CDR3 is TGTGCCAGCAGCTTAAATAGGGTGCATGAGCAGTTCTTC.

This chain links TRBV7-9 with TRBJ2-1, with a possible D match to TRBD1 (6 bases). CDR1 is SEHNR, CDR2 FQNEAQ, per germline (reference sequence). Trimming removed 4 bases at V and 3 bases at J, with 13 bases between. CDR3 length: 15 residues. The CDR3: CASSSGQGGYNEQFF. The CDR3 DNA sequence: TGTGCCAGCAGCTCGGGACAAGGGGGCTACAATGAGCAGTTCTTC.

This clone was counted between two and nine times. Other DNA variants within this sample encode the same CDR3. The chain combines TRBV9 with TRBJ1-4; tentative D call: TRBD1 (5 bases). CDR1 SGDLS and CDR2 YYNGEE come from the germline V gene. This CDR3 has 14 residues. The ends were cut back, 2 bases at V and 7 bases at J, with 12 bases in the middle. The CDR3 here is CASSVRDRGEKLFF. The CDR3 nucleotides read TGTGCCAGCAGCGTCCGCGACAGAGGTGAAAAACTGTTTTTT.

This chain links TRBV7-9 with TRBJ2-1; 10 nucleotides align to TRBD2. CDR1 is SEHNR and CDR2 is FQNEAQ in the germline V gene (reference sequence). There are 14 residues in the CDR3. After removal of 3 bases from V and 12 bases from J, the junction contained 8 bases not matched to a gene. In DNA form, the CDR3 reads TGTGCCAGCAGCTTCTTCCTCAGCGGGGGGGCGCAGTTCTTC. It encodes CASSFFLSGGAQFF.